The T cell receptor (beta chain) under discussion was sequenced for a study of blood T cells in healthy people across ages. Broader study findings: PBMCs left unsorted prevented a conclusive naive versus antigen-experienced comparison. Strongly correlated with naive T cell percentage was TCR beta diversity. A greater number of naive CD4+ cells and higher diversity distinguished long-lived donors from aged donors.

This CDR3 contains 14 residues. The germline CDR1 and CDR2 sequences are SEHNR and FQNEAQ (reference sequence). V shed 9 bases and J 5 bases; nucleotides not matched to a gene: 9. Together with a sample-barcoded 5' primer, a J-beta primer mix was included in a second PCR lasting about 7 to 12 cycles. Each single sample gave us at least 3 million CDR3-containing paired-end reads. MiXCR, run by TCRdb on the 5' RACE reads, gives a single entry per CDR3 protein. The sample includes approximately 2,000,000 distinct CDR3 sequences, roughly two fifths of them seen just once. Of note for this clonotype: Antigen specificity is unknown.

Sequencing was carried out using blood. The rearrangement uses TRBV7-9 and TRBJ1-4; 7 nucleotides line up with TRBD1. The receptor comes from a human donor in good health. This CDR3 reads CARNPGRGNEKLFF. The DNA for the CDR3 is TGTGCCAGGAATCCCGGCAGGGGGAATGAAAAACTGTTTTTT.